This T cell receptor beta chain came from a study of tumor-infiltrating lymphocytes in primary liver carcinoma. Background on the study: Among the tumors, stages were T1-T3 N0M0 and sizes about 4 to 10 cm. Findings and caveats of the study: For tumor-adjacent and tumor-blood pairs, overlap was less than that seen for tumor region pairs.

Constant-region priming of about 520 ng total RNA yielded TCR beta cDNA. Libraries for TCR beta were built through three nested multiplex PCR rounds, which together made up a slightly modified ARM-PCR procedure. Forward primers for TRBV1-TRBV30 and a C-beta reverse primer served the first two PCR rounds, at about 9 cycles each. MiXCR, applied by TCRdb to the multiplex PCR reads, yields one record per CDR3 protein. The profile shows approximately 190,000 distinct CDR3 sequences, roughly 80% of them singletons. V lost 5 bases and J 3 bases, leaving 10 bases between the germline ends. There are 13 residues in the CDR3. Germline V gene lookup returns CDR1 MNHNS and CDR2 SASEGT. This clonotype was seen once. Its target is unknown. Co-extracting RNA and DNA was done with about 20-34 mg of unsorted bulk tissue as input. Every tumor sample had over 75% viable tumor cells.

This TCR came from a man aged 35 to 55 with primary liver carcinoma and hepatitis B virus infection. The sample consisted of tumor tissue from primary liver carcinoma. The J gene is TRBJ1-1, the V gene TRBV6-1, with D maybe TRBD1 (6 bases). The CDR3 spells CASSTTGYTEAFF. The CDR3 region has the DNA TGTGCCAGCAGTACAACAGGGTACACTGAAGCTTTCTTT.